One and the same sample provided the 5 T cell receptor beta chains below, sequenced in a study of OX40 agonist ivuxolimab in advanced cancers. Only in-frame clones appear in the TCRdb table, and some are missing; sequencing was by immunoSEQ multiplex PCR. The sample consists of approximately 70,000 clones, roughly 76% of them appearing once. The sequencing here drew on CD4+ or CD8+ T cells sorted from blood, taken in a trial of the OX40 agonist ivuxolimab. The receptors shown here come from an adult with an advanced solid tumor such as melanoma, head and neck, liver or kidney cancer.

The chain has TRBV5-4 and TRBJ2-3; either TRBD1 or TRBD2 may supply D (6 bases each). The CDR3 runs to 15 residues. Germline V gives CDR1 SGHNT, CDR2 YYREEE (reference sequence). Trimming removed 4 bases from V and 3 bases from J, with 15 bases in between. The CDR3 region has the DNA TGTGCCAGCAGCCAAGGGGGGAAGGCGACAGATACGCAGTATTTT. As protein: CASSQGGKATDTQYF.

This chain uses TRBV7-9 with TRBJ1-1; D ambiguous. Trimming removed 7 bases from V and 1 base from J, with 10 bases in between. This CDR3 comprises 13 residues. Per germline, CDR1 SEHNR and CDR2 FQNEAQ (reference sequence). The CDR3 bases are TGTGCCAGCACTGTCAATTCGAACACTGAAGCTTTCTTT. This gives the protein CASTVNSNTEAFF.

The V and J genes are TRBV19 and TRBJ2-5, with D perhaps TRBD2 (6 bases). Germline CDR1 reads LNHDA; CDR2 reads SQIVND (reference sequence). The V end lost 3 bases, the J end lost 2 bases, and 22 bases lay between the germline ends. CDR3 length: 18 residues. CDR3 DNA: TGTGCCAGTAGTATCCGACCTGATCTTCGGGGGAAACAAGAGACCCAGTACTTC. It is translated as CASSIRPDLRGKQETQYF.

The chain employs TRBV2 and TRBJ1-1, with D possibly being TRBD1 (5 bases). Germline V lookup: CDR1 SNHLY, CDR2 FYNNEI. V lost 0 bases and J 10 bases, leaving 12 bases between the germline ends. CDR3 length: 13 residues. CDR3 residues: CASSEAEGSGAFF. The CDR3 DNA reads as TGTGCCAGCAGTGAAGCTGAGGGGTCTGGAGCTTTCTTT.

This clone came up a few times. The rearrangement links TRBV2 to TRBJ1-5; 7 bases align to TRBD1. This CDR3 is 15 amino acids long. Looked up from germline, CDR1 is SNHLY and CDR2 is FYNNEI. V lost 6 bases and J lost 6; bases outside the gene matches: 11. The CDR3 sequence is CASRGEGTVPQPQHF. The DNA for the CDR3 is TGTGCCAGCAGGGGGGAGGGGACAGTTCCTCAGCCCCAGCATTTT.